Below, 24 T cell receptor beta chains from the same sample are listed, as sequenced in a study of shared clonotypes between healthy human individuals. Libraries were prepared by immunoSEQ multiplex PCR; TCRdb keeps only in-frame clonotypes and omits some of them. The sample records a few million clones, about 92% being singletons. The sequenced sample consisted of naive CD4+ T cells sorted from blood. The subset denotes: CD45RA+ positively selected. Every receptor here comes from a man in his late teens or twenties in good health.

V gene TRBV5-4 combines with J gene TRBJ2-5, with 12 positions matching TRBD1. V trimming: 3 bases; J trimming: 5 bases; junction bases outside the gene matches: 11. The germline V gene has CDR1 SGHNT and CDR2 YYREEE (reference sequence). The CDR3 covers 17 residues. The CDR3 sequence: CASSSGRDRGLQETQYF. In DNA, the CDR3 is TGTGCCAGCAGCTCGGGACGGGACAGGGGGCTTCAGGAGACCCAGTACTTC.

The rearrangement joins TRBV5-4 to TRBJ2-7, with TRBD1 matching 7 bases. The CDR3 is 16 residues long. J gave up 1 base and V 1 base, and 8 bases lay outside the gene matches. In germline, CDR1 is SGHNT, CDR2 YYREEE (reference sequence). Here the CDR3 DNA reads TGTGCCAGCAGCTTGAGGGGATGGGACAGATCCTACGAGCAGTACTTC. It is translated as CASSLRGWDRSYEQYF.

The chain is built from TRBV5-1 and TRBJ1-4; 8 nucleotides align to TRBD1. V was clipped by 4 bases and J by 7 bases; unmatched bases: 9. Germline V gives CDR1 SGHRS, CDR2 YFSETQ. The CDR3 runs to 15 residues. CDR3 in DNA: TGCGCCAGCAGCCGGACAGGGACTGTGGGTGAAAAACTGTTTTTT. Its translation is CASSRTGTVGEKLFF. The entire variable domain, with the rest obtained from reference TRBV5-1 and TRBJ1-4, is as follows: KAGVTQTPRYLIKTRGQQVTLSCSPISGHRSVSWYQQTPGQGLQFLFEYFSETQRNKGNFPGRFSGRQFSNSRSEMNVSTLELGDSALYLCASSRTGTVGEKLFFGSGTQLSVL.

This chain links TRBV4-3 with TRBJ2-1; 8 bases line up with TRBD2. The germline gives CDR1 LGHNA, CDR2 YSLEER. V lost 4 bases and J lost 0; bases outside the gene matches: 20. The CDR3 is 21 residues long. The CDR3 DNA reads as TGCGCCAGCAGCCGTCCCCGAAGATCGGCGGGAGGTCCCGCCTCCTACAATGAGCAGTTCTTC. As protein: CASSRPRRSAGGPASYNEQFF.

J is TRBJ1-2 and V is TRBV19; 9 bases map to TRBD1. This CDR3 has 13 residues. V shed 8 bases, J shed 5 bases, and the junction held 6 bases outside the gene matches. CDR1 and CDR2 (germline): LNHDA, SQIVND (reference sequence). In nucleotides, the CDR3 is TGTGCCAGTGGCCGGGACAGGGCATATGGCTACACCTTC. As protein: CASGRDRAYGYTF.

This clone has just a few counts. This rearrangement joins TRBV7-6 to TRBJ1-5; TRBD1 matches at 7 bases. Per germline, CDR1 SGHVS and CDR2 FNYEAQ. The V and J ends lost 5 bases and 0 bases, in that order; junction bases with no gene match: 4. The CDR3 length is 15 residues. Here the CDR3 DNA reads TGTGCCAGCAGCGACGGGACAGTTAGCAATCAGCCCCAGCATTTT. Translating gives CASSDGTVSNQPQHF.

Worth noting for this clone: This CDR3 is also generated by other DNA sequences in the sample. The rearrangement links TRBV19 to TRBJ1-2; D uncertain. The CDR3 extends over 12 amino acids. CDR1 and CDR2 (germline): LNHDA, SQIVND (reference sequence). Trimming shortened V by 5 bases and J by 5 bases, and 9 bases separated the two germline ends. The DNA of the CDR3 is TGTGCCAGTAGTGCCCAAGGGTATGGCTACACCTTC. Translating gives CASSAQGYGYTF.

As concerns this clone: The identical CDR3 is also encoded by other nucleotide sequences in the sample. The CDR3 loop is CASSLQVNEKLFF. CDR3 in DNA: TGTGCCAGCAGCTTACAGGTTAATGAAAAACTGTTTTTT. This rearrangement joins TRBV5-6 to TRBJ1-4, with D possibly matching TRBD1 (5 bases). This CDR3 has 13 amino acids. V was pared by 2 bases and J by 4 bases, with 6 bases between. The germline V gene has CDR1 SGHDT and CDR2 YYEEEE.

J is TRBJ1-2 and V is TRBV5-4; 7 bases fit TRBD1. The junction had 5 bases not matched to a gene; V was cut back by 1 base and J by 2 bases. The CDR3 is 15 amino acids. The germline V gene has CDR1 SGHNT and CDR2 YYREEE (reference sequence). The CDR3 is CASSLSPGQNYGYTF. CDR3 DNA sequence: TGTGCCAGCAGCTTGAGCCCGGGACAGAACTATGGCTACACCTTC.

The CDR3 sequence: CASAPRETNEKLFF. CDR3 DNA: TGTGCCAGCGCCCCCAGGGAAACTAATGAAAAACTGTTTTTT. This sequence joins TRBV25-1 and TRBJ1-4; tentative D call: TRBD1 (5 bases). Trimming took 8 bases from V and 1 from J, leaving 11 bases between them. CDR3 size: 14 residues. Germline V lookup: CDR1 MGHDK, CDR2 SYGVNS.

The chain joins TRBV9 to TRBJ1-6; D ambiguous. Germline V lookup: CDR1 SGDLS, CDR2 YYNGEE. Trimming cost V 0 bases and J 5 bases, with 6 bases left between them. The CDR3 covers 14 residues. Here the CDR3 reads CASSVGTHNSPLHF. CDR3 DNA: TGTGCCAGCAGCGTAGGTACCCATAATTCACCCCTCCACTTT.

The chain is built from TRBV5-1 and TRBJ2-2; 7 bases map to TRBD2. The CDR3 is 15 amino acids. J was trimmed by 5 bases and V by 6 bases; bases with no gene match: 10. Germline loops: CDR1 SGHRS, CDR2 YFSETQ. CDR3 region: CASIYGTTSTGELFF. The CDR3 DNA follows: TGCGCCAGCATATACGGGACTACATCGACCGGGGAGCTGTTTTTT.

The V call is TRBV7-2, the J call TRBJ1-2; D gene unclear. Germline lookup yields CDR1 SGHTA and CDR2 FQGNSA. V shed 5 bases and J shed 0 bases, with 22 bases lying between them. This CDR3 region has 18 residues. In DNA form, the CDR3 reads TGTGCCAGCAGCCCCCATAGGTGGCAGACGGAACCTAACTATGGCTACACCTTC. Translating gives CASSPHRWQTEPNYGYTF.

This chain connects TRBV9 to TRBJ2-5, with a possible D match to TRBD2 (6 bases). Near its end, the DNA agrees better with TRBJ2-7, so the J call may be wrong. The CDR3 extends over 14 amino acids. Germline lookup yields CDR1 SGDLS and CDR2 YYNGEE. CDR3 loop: CASSVASGQYEQYF. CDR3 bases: TGTGCCAGCAGCGTAGCCAGCGGGCAGTACGAGCAGTACTTC.

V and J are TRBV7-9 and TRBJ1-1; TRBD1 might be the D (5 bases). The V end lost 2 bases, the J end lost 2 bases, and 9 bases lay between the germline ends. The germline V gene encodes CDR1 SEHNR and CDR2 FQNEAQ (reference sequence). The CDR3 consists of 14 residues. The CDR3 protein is CASSLQGTNTEAFF. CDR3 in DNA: TGTGCCAGCAGCTTACAAGGGACTAACACTGAAGCTTTCTTT.

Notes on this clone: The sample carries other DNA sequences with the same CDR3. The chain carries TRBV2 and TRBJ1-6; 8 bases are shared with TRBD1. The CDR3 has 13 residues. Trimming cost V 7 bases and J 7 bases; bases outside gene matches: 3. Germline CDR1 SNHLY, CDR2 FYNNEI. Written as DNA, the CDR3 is TGTGCCAGCACCGGACAGGGAAATTCACCCCTCCACTTT. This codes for CASTGQGNSPLHF.

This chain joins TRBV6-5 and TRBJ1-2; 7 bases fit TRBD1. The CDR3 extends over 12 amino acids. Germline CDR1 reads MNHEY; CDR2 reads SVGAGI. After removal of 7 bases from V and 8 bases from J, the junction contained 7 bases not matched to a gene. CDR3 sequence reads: CASTKGAGGYTF. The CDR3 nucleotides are TGTGCCAGCACCAAGGGGGCAGGGGGCTACACCTTC.

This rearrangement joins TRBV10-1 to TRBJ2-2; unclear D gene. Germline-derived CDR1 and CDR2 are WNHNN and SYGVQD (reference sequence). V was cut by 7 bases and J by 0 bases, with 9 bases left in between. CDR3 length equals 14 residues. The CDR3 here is CASMAEANTGELFF. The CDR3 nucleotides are TGCGCCAGCATGGCGGAAGCGAACACCGGGGAGCTGTTTTTT.

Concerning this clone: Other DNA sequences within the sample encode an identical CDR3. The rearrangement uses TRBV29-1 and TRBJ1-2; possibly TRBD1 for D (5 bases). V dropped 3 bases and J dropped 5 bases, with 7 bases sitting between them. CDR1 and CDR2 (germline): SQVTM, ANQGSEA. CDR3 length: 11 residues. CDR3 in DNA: TGCAGCGTTGACGGGGGATATGGCTACACCTTC. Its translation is CSVDGGYGYTF.

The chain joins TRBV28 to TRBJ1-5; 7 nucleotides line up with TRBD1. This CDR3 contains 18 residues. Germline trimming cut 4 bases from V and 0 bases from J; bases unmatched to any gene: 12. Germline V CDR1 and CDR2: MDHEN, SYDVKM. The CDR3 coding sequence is TGTGCCAGCAGTTCAGATACCGGGACAGCCTATAGCAATCAGCCCCAGCATTTT. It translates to CASSSDTGTAYSNQPQHF. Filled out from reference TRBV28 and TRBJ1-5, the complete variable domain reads DVKVTQSSRYLVKRTGEKVFLECVQDMDHENMFWYRQDPGLGLRLIYFSYDVKMKEKGDIPEGYSVSREKKERFSLILESASTNQTSMYLCASSSDTGTAYSNQPQHFGDGTRLSIL.

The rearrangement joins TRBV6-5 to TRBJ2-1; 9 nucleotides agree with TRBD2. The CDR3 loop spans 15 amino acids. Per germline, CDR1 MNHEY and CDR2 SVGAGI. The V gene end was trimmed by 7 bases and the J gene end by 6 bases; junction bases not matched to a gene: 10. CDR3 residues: CASMGVAGASNEQFF. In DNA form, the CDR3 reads TGTGCCAGCATGGGGGTAGCGGGGGCCTCCAATGAGCAGTTCTTC.

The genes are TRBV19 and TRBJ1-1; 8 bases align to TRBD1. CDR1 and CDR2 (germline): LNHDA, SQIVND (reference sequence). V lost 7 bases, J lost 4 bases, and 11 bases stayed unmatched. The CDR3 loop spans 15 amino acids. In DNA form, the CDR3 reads TGTGCCAGTATCAGGCAGGGGGCAGTCAGCACTGAAGCTTTCTTT. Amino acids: CASIRQGAVSTEAFF.

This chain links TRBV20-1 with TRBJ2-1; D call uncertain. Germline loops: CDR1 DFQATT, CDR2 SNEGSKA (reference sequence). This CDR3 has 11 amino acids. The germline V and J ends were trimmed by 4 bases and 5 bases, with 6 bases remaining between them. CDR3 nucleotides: TGCAGTGCTAATGTCCACAATGAGCAGTTCTTC. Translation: CSANVHNEQFF.

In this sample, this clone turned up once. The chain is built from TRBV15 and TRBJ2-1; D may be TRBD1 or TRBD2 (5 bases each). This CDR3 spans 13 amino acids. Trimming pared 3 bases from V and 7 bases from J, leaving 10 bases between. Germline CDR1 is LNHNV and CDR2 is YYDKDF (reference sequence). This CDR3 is CATSSVRGNEQFF. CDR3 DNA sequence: TGTGCCACCAGCAGCGTGAGGGGTAATGAGCAGTTCTTC.